This passage covers 26 T cell receptor beta chains from one sample sequenced in a study of cytotoxic CD8 clonotypes in ibrutinib-treated CLL (dated by TCRdb to about 2021). Receptor libraries were prepared by the immunoSEQ multiplex PCR assay. The immuneACCESS repertoire file appears here via TCRdb, limited to in-frame rearrangements. These files lack a portion of the clones; in checked studies, under half of the deficit traces to unresolved V genes, and the cause of the others is not known. Across this sample there are 35,000 to 45,000 clones, with 49% seen only once. The ten largest make up 15% to 20% of the sample. Sequences were derived from PBMCs, sampled before ibrutinib treatment. The source is a human donor with chronic lymphocytic leukemia.

This clone came up a few times. This chain uses TRBV28 with TRBJ1-5; 7 positions agree with TRBD1. After removal of 5 bases from V and 0 bases from J, the junction contained 10 bases not matched to a gene. Germline V lookup: CDR1 MDHEN, CDR2 SYDVKM. CDR3 length: 17 residues. The CDR3 spells CASSEPRGLDSNQPQHF. The CDR3 DNA reads TGTGCCAGCAGTGAGCCTAGGGGGCTTGATAGCAATCAGCCCCAGCATTTT. Filled out from reference TRBV28 and TRBJ1-5, the complete variable domain reads DVKVTQSSRYLVKRTGEKVFLECVQDMDHENMFWYRQDPGLGLRLIYFSYDVKMKEKGDIPEGYSVSREKKERFSLILESASTNQTSMYLCASSEPRGLDSNQPQHFGDGTRLSIL.

V usage is TRBV13 and J usage is TRBJ2-3, with TRBD1 matching over 7 bases. With V trimmed by 5 bases and J by 5 bases, 7 bases remained unmatched. CDR1 is PRHDT and CDR2 is FYEKMQ in the germline V gene (reference sequence). The CDR3 extends over 14 amino acids. CDR3 bases: TGTGCCAGCAGCCCCAAGACAGGGATAGATACGCAGTATTTT. Translation: CASSPKTGIDTQYF. The whole variable domain, filled in from reference TRBV13 and TRBJ2-3, reads AAGVIQSPRHLIKEKRETATLKCYPIPRHDTVYWYQQGPGQDPQFLISFYEKMQSDKGSIPDRFSAQQFSDYHSELNMSSLELGDSALYFCASSPKTGIDTQYFGPGTRLTVL.

The CDR3 DNA is TGTGCCAGCAGTGTATCCGGACAGGGCGAAGCTTTCTTT. Amino acids: CASSVSGQGEAFF. The rearrangement links TRBV6-4 to TRBJ1-1, with 8 nucleotides matching TRBD1. The ends lost 4 bases at V and 8 bases at J; junction bases unmatched: 6. Germline V gene data show CDR1 as MRHNA and CDR2 as SNTAGT. The CDR3 has 13 amino acids.

This clone was detected only a few times. The rearrangement joins TRBV30 to TRBJ1-1, with D possibly TRBD1 on 5 matching bases. Trimming removed 6 bases at V and 3 bases at J, with 17 bases between. The CDR3 length is 14 residues. Germline V CDR1 and CDR2: GTSNPN, SVGIG (reference sequence). CDR3 in DNA: TGTGCCTGTTTGGCAGGTTCAGGGTACACTGAAGCTTTCTTT. Protein: CACLAGSGYTEAFF.

The chain has TRBV5-4 and TRBJ2-2; TRBD1 agrees at 9 bases. Germline V CDR1 and CDR2: SGHNT, YYREEE (reference sequence). V lost 2 bases to trimming and J lost 4 bases; unmatched junction nucleotides: 6. This CDR3 comprises 16 residues. Here the CDR3 reads CASSFLGTGLTGELFF. CDR3 DNA: TGTGCCAGCAGCTTTCTAGGGACAGGGCTCACCGGGGAGCTGTTTTTT.

This chain connects TRBV5-4 to TRBJ1-1; 8 bases match TRBD1. Germline CDR1 is SGHNT and CDR2 is YYREEE (reference sequence). Trimming took 3 bases from V and 1 from J; bases not matched to a gene: 2. This CDR3 spans 14 amino acids. CDR3 sequence: CASSSGTGNTEAFF. CDR3 DNA: TGTGCCAGCAGCTCCGGGACAGGGAACACTGAAGCTTTCTTT.

The chain uses TRBV7-3 and TRBJ2-3; D uncertain. Germline assignment: CDR1 SGHTA and CDR2 FQGTGA. V lost 3 bases, J lost 4 bases, and 5 bases lay in between. This CDR3 spans 12 amino acids. This CDR3 reads CASSFSSDTQYF. The CDR3 coding sequence is TGTGCCAGCAGCTTTTCTTCAGATACGCAGTATTTT.

This clone has more than one count but fewer than ten. The CDR3 here is CASGTGTTEAFF. CDR3 bases: TGTGCCAGCGGGACAGGGACCACTGAAGCTTTCTTT. The chain joins TRBV7-9 to TRBJ1-1; 9 positions agree with TRBD1. This CDR3 has 12 residues. V lost 8 bases, J lost 4 bases, and 2 bases stayed unmatched. The germline V gene encodes CDR1 SEHNR and CDR2 FQNEAQ (reference sequence).

V usage is TRBV2 and J usage is TRBJ1-6; tentative D call: TRBD1 (5 bases). The germline CDR1 and CDR2 sequences are SNHLY and FYNNEI. With 2 bases removed from V and 7 bases from J, the gap between germline ends came to 12 bases. This CDR3 is built from 15 residues. As DNA, the CDR3 is TGTGCCAGCAGTGAAACAGACAGCCAGAATTCACCCCTCCACTTT. It translates to CASSETDSQNSPLHF.

This rearrangement joins TRBV5-6 to TRBJ1-4; D is possibly TRBD1 (5 bases). CDR1 is SGHDT and CDR2 is YYEEEE in the germline V gene. V was trimmed by 0 bases and J by 7 bases, leaving 10 bases between them. The CDR3 has 14 amino acids. In nucleotides, the CDR3 is TGTGCCAGCAGCTTGGCAGGGCGGGGTGAAAAACTGTTTTTT. It codes for CASSLAGRGEKLFF.

This chain joins TRBV9 and TRBJ2-1; D is perhaps TRBD1 (5 bases). The CDR3 consists of 15 residues. The ends were cut back, 0 bases at V and 3 bases at J, with 10 bases in the middle. Germline CDR1 and CDR2: SGDLS and YYNGEE. The CDR3 DNA follows: TGTGCCAGCAGCGTAGTGGGGCAAGACTACAATGAGCAGTTCTTC. Protein: CASSVVGQDYNEQFF. Using reference TRBV9 and TRBJ2-1 for the parts outside the CDR3, the full variable domain is DSGVTQTPKHLITATGQRVTLRCSPRSGDLSVYWYQQSLDQGLQFLIQYYNGEERAKGNILERFSAQQFPDLHSELNLSSLELGDSALYFCASSVVGQDYNEQFFGPGTRLTVL.

The sample holds a few counts of this clone. The rearrangement links TRBV14 to TRBJ1-5; D call uncertain. There are 18 residues in the CDR3. Germline assignment: CDR1 SGHDN and CDR2 FVKESK. Trimming left V 4 bases short and J 1 base short, with 20 bases between. This CDR3 reads CASSPSLRAPRSNQPQHF. The CDR3 DNA reads TGTGCCAGCAGCCCTTCCTTGAGGGCACCAAGAAGCAATCAGCCCCAGCATTTT. The full variable domain, its missing parts supplied by reference TRBV14 and TRBJ1-5, is EAGVTQFPSHSVIEKGQTVTLRCDPISGHDNLYWYRRVMGKEIKFLLHFVKESKQDESGMPNNRFLAERTGGTYSTLKVQPAELEDSGVYFCASSPSLRAPRSNQPQHFGDGTRLSIL.

The chain employs TRBV5-1 and TRBJ1-1; a weak D match, TRBD1 (6 bases). Germline V gene lookup returns CDR1 SGHRS and CDR2 YFSETQ. Trimming took 3 bases from V and 4 from J, leaving 13 bases between them. The CDR3 consists of 14 residues. CDR3 region: CASSYSDSGTEAFF. CDR3 bases: TGCGCCAGCAGCTACTCGGACAGCGGCACTGAAGCTTTCTTT.

This clone was detected only a few times. The chain recombines TRBV5-8 with TRBJ1-4; weak D call: TRBD1 (5 bases). CDR3 length: 17 residues. CDR1 and CDR2 (germline): SGHTS, YDEGEE. The ends were cut back, 0 bases at V and 3 bases at J, with 15 bases in the middle. CDR3 residues: CASSLGRGFTANEKLFF. In DNA form, the CDR3 reads TGTGCCAGCAGCTTGGGGAGGGGATTTACCGCTAATGAAAAACTGTTTTTT.

Written as DNA, the CDR3 is TGTGCCAGCAGCCCGAGCTCTGGAAACACCATATATTTT. It encodes CASSPSSGNTIYF. This chain links TRBV27 with TRBJ1-3; D is unclear. V shed 6 bases and J shed 0 bases, with 6 bases lying between them. Germline CDR1 is MNHEY and CDR2 is SMNVEV (reference sequence). CDR3 length equals 13 residues.

The V call is TRBV7-2, the J call TRBJ2-2, with unresolved D. V lost 5 bases and J lost 1, with 11 bases in between. The CDR3 totals 15 residues. Per germline, CDR1 SGHTA and CDR2 FQGNSA. The CDR3 bases are TGTGCCAGCAGCCAACTGGGCAGGAACACCGGGGAGCTGTTTTTT. The encoded protein is CASSQLGRNTGELFF.

In this sample, this clone turned up a few times. The V and J genes are TRBV11-3 and TRBJ1-1; D call uncertain. CDR3 length equals 13 residues. CDR1 is SGHNT, CDR2 YENEEA, per germline. With 3 bases removed from V and 4 bases from J, the gap between germline ends came to 9 bases. CDR3 nucleotide sequence: TGTGCCAGCAGCTTGGGGTCATCCACTGAAGCTTTCTTT. Translating gives CASSLGSSTEAFF. Drawing the rest from reference TRBV11-3 and TRBJ1-1, the complete variable domain is EAGVVQSPRYKIIEKKQPVAFWCNPISGHNTLYWYLQNLGQGPELLIRYENEEAVDDSQLPKDRFSAERLKGVDSTLKIQPAELGDSAVYLCASSLGSSTEAFFGQGTRLTVV.

This clone was seen a few times. The gene calls are TRBV11-1 and TRBJ2-7; TRBD1 matches at 8 bases. CDR3 length equals 15 residues. Germline loops: CDR1 SGHAT, CDR2 FQDESV (reference sequence). Germline trimming cut 1 base from V and 3 bases from J; bases unmatched to any gene: 5. The CDR3 reads CASSLVSTGGYEQYF. CDR3 DNA: TGTGCCAGCAGCTTAGTATCAACAGGGGGCTACGAGCAGTACTTC. The variable domain in full, completed from reference TRBV11-1 and TRBJ2-7, reads EAEVAQSPRYKITEKSQAVAFWCDPISGHATLYWYRQILGQGPELLVQFQDESVVDDSQLPKDRFSAERLKGVDSTLKIQPAELGDSAMYLCASSLVSTGGYEQYFGPGTRLTVT.

This chain joins TRBV5-1 and TRBJ1-1; D is perhaps TRBD1 (5 bases). Germline-derived CDR1 and CDR2 are SGHRS and YFSETQ. Deletions cut 4 bases from V and 3 bases from J, with 13 bases between. The CDR3 loop spans 14 amino acids. The CDR3 loop is CASSKQVGDTEAFF. The DNA of the CDR3 is TGCGCCAGCAGCAAACAGGTGGGTGACACTGAAGCTTTCTTT.

The gene calls are TRBV7-3 and TRBJ2-7; D gene uncertain. Germline CDR1 SGHTA, CDR2 FQGTGA. V lost 5 bases, J lost 5 bases, and 7 bases lay in between. The CDR3 is 11 amino acids. CDR3 coding DNA: TGTGCCAGCAGCCCCAATAACGAGCAGTACTTC. Residues: CASSPNNEQYF.

This sequence joins TRBV7-9 and TRBJ2-2; 8 positions match TRBD2. Germline V lookup: CDR1 SEHNR, CDR2 FQNEAQ (reference sequence). After removal of 5 bases from V and 6 bases from J, the junction contained 2 bases not matched to a gene. CDR3 length: 13 amino acids. CDR3 protein: CASSRGGPGELFF. Here the CDR3 DNA reads TGTGCCAGCAGCCGCGGGGGGCCCGGGGAGCTGTTTTTT.

In nucleotides, the CDR3 is TGTGCCAGCGGGTTAAGGAATGAGCAGTTCTTC. This translates into CASGLRNEQFF. This chain uses TRBV6-5 with TRBJ2-1; D is ambiguous. The CDR3 is 11 amino acids. Trimming shortened V by 8 bases and J by 7 bases, and 9 bases separated the two germline ends. Germline V CDR1 and CDR2: MNHEY, SVGAGI.

This chain connects TRBV5-5 to TRBJ2-1, with 11 nucleotides matching TRBD2. Germline V gene data show CDR1 as SGHKS and CDR2 as YYEKEE (reference sequence). This CDR3 contains 16 residues. V dropped 4 bases and J dropped 3; count of bases not matched to a gene: 6. CDR3 coding DNA: TGTGCCAGCAGCGGAACTAGCGGGGGCATCTACAATGAGCAGTTCTTC. This encodes CASSGTSGGIYNEQFF.

The rearrangement joins TRBV6-1 to TRBJ2-7, with 10 positions matching TRBD1. The CDR3 extends over 14 amino acids. CDR1 is MNHNS and CDR2 is SASEGT in the germline V gene. Trimming cost V 5 bases and J 5 bases; bases outside gene matches: 6. The CDR3 loop is CASSQRDRGNEQYF. The CDR3 region has the DNA TGTGCCAGCAGTCAAAGGGACAGGGGCAACGAGCAGTACTTC.

Points on this clone: At one end, the junction sequence differs from germline, possibly due to a read error. The V and J genes are TRBV10-1 and TRBJ2-5; D is ambiguous. CDR1 is WNHNN and CDR2 is SYGVQD in the germline V gene (reference sequence). This CDR3 has 13 residues. The CDR3 region is CASSDKHQETQYF. In nucleotides, the CDR3 is TGCGCCAGCAGTGATAAGCACCAGGAGACCCAGTACTTC.

The chain employs TRBV7-3 and TRBJ2-7, with D unclear. This CDR3 contains 13 residues. The germline gives CDR1 SGHTA, CDR2 FQGTGA. V lost 1 base, J lost 5 bases, and 9 bases lay in between. CDR3 DNA: TGTGCCAGCAGCTTAATAATGGGAAACGAGCAGTACTTC. This gives the protein CASSLIMGNEQYF.